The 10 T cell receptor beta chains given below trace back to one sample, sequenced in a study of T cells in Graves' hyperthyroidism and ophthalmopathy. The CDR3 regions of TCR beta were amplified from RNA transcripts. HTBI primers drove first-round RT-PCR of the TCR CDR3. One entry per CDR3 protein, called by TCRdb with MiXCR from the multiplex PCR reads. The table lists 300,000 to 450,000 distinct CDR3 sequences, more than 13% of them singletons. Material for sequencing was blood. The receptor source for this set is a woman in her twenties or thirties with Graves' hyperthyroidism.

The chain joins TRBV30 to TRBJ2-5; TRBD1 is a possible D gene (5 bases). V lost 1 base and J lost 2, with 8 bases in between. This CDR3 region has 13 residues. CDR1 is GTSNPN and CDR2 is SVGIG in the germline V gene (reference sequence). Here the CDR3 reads CAWSEGIQETQYF. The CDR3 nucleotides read TGTGCCTGGAGTGAGGGGATACAAGAGACCCAGTACTTC. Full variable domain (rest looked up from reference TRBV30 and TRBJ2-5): SQTIHQWPATLVQPVGSPLSLECTVEGTSNPNLYWYRQAAGRGLQLLFYSVGIGQISSEVPQNLSASRPQDRQFILSSKKLLLSDSGFYLCAWSEGIQETQYFGPGTRLLVL.

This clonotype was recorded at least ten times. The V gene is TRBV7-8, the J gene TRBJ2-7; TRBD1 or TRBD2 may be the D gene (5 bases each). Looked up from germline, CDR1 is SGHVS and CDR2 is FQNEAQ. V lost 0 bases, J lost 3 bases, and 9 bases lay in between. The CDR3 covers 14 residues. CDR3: CASSLAGPVYEQYF. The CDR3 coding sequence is TGTGCCAGCAGCTTAGCGGGACCCGTCTACGAGCAGTACTTC.

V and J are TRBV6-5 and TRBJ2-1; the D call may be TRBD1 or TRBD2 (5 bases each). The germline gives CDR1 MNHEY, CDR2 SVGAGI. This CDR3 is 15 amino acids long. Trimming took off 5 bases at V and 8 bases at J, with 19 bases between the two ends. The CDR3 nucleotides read TGTGCCAGCAGTGAACAGGAGGCCTATCGCTATGAGCAGTTCTTC. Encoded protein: CASSEQEAYRYEQFF.

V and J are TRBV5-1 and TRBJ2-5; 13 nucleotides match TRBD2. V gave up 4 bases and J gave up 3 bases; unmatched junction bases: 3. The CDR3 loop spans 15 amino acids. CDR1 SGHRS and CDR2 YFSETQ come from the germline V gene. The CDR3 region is CASSGGLAGEETQYF. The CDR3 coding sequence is TGCGCCAGCAGCGGAGGACTAGCGGGAGAAGAGACCCAGTACTTC. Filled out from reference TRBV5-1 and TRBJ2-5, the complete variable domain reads KAGVTQTPRYLIKTRGQQVTLSCSPISGHRSVSWYQQTPGQGLQFLFEYFSETQRNKGNFPGRFSGRQFSNSRSEMNVSTLELGDSALYLCASSGGLAGEETQYFGPGTRLLVL.

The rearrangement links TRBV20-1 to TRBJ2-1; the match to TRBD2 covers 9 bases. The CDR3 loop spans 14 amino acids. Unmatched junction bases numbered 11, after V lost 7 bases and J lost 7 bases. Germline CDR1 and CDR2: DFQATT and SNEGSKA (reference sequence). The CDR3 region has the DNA TGCAGTGGGGCTAGCGGGACCGTGGTTAATGAGCAGTTCTTC. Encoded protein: CSGASGTVVNEQFF.

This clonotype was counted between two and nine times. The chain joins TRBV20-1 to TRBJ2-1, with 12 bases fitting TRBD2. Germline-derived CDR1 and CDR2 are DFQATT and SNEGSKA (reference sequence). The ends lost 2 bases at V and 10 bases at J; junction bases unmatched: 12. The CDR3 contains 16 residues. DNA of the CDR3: TGCAGTGCTAGACCATGGACTAGCGGGAAAATCGGGGAGCAGTTCTTC. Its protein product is CSARPWTSGKIGEQFF.

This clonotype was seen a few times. The CDR3 DNA reads TGTGCCAGCAGTTTTGGGGGGGCCACCTATGGCTACACCTTC. Translating it yields CASSFGGATYGYTF. The gene calls are TRBV28 and TRBJ1-2; weak D call: TRBD1 (6 bases). The CDR3 length is 14 residues. Trimming took off 3 bases at V and 4 bases at J, with 12 bases between the two ends. CDR1 and CDR2 from the germline V gene are MDHEN and SYDVKM.

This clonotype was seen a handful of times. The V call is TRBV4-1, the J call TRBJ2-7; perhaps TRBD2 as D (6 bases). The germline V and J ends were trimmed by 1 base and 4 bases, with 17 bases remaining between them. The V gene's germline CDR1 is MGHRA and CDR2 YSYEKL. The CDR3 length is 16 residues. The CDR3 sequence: CASSQGYSSVSYEQYF. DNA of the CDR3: TGCGCCAGCAGCCAAGGATATTCTAGCGTCAGTTACGAGCAGTACTTC.

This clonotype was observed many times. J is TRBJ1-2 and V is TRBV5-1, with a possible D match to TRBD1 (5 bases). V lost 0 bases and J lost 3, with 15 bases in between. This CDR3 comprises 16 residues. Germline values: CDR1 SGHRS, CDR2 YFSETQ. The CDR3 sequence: CASSLEGTGKYYGYTF. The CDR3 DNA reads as TGCGCCAGCAGCTTGGAGGGGACGGGGAAGTACTATGGCTACACCTTC.

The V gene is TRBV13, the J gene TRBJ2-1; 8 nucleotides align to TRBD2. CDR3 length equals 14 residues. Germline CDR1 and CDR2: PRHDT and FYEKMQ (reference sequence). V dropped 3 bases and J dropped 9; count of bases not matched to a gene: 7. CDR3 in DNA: TGTGCCAGCAGCTTCGGCGGGAGGAGTATTGAGCAGTTCTTC. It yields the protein CASSFGGRSIEQFF.